The present TCR beta chain was sequenced within a study of T cell changes during pregnancy in multiple sclerosis. Only in-frame clones appear in the TCRdb table, and some are missing; sequencing was by immunoSEQ multiplex PCR. The sample holds tens of thousands of clones, 80% to 95% seen once. In germline, CDR1 is SQVTM, CDR2 ANQGSEA. V was trimmed by 0 bases and J by 1 base, leaving 11 bases between them. The CDR3 runs to 15 residues. This clone was counted a few times. V is TRBV29-1 and J is TRBJ2-3; D remains unclear. This sample comprised CD4+ T cells from peripheral blood mononuclear cells, obtained after pregnancy. The clonotype was recovered from a female donor in good health, enrolled as a control in a pregnancy study. CDR3 DNA sequence: TGCAGCGTTGAAGATCGCAGGATTGGCACAGATACGCAGTATTTT. Translated, it gives CSVEDRRIGTDTQYF.